Given below is one TCR beta chain in context. Antigen unknown. This record comes from a study of OX40 agonist ivuxolimab in advanced cancers. General study points: CD4+ and CD8+ blood T cells expanded clonally by week 6 at 0.1 to 3.0 mg/kg.

Sequenced by immunoSEQ multiplex PCR; TCRdb stores in-frame clones only, minus some. The sample records 60,000 to 90,000 clones, around 90% being singletons. Sampling of blood occurred at baseline, cycle 4 day 1, and cycle 7 day 1. This CDR3 has 11 amino acids. The germline V gene has CDR1 SGHTA and CDR2 FQGNSA. Trimming took 0 bases from V and 5 from J, leaving 2 bases between them. This receptor was obtained from an adult with an advanced solid tumor such as melanoma, head and neck, liver or kidney cancer. Sequenced here: CD4+ or CD8+ T cells sorted from blood, sampled in a trial of the OX40 agonist ivuxolimab. This sequence joins TRBV7-2 and TRBJ2-7; D call uncertain. The CDR3 here is CASSLANEQYF. The CDR3, as DNA: TGTGCCAGCAGCTTAGCCAACGAGCAGTACTTC.